This TCR beta chain was documented in a study of cytomegalovirus exposure and HLA in healthy donors. General observations from the study: There were under 200 TCR beta chains listed as cytomegalovirus-associated. For cytomegalovirus status, the classifier reportedly gave diagnoses with high specificity and sensitivity. An Asian-associated ancestry cluster reportedly showed fewer N-insertions than the approximately 620-donor mean in a later analysis.

The primer mix had 60 Vbeta and 13 Jbeta primers. Only in-frame clones appear in the TCRdb table, and some are missing; sequencing was by immunoSEQ multiplex PCR. The sample yields 150,000 to 200,000 clones, over 70% seen once. As concerns this clone: Its antigen is unidentified.

The V and J ends lost 4 bases and 8 bases respectively, with 11 bases between them. Germline assignment: CDR1 SGDLS and CDR2 YYNGEE. The CDR3 covers 12 residues. The origin of this receptor is a woman aged 18-29 years in good health and CMV-seropositive. The chain links TRBV9 to TRBJ2-3; D ambiguous. The material sequenced was PBMCs. CDR3 protein: CASSNTISTQYF. The CDR3 DNA is TGTGCCAGCAGCAATACAATTTCTACGCAGTATTTT.